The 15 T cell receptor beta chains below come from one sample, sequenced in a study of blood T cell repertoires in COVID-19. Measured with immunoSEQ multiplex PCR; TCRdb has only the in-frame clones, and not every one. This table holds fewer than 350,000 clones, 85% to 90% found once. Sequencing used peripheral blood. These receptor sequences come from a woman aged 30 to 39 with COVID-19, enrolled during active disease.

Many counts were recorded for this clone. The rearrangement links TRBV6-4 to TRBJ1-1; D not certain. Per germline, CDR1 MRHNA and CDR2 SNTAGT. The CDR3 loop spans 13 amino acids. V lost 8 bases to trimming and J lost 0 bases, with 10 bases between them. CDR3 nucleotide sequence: TGTGCCAGCGCGCGGACTCTGAACACTGAAGCTTTCTTT. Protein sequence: CASARTLNTEAFF.

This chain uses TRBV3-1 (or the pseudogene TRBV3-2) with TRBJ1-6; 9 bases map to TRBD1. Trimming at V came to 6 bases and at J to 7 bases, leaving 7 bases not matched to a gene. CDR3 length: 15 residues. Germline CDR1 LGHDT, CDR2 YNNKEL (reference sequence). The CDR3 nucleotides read TGTGCCAGCAGTAACAGGGGGCTTTGGAATTCACCCCTCCACTTT. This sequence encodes CASSNRGLWNSPLHF.

The CDR3 loop is CASSYTGSTEAFF. CDR3 sequence (DNA): TGTGCCAGCAGTTATACAGGGAGCACTGAAGCTTTCTTT. The chain employs TRBV6-5 and TRBJ1-1, with D perhaps matching TRBD1 (6 bases). The CDR3 contains 13 residues. Germline CDR1 and CDR2: MNHEY and SVGAGI. V dropped 3 bases and J dropped 4 bases, with 9 bases sitting between them.

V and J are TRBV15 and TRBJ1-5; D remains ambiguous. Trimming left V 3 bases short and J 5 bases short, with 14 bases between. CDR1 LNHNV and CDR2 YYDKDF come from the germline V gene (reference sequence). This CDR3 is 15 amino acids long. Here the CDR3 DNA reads TGTGCCACCAGCAGCATCGCGGGTCACGATCAGCCCCAGCATTTT. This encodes CATSSIAGHDQPQHF.

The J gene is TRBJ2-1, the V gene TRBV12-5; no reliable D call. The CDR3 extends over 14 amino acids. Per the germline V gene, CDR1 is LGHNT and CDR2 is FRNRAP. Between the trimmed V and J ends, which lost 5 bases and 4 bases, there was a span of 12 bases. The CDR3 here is CASGLGRGYNEQFF. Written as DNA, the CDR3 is TGTGCTAGTGGTCTCGGCAGAGGATACAATGAGCAGTTCTTC.

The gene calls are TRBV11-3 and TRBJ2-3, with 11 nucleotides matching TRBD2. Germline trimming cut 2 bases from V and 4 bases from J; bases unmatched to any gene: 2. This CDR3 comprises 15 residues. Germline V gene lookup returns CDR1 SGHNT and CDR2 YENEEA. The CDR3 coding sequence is TGTGCCAGCAGCTTAACGGGACTAGCGGCAGATACGCAGTATTTT. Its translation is CASSLTGLAADTQYF.

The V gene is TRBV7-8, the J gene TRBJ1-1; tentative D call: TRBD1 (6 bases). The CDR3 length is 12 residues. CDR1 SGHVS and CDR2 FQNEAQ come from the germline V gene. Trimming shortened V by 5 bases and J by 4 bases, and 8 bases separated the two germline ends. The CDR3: CASSQGSTEAFF. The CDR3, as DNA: TGTGCCAGCAGCCAGGGGTCCACTGAAGCTTTCTTT.

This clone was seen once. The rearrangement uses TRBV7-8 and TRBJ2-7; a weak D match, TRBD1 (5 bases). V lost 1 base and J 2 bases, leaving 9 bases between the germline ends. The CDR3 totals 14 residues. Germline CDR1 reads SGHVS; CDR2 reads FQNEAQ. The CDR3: CASSLDTGTYEQYF. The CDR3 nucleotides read TGTGCCAGCAGCTTAGATACAGGAACCTACGAGCAGTACTTC. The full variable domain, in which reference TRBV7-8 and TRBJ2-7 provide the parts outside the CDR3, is GAGVSQSPRYKVAKRGQDVALRCDPISGHVSLFWYQQALGQGPEFLTYFQNEAQLDKSGLPSDRFFAERPEGSVSTLKIQRTQQEDSAVYLCASSLDTGTYEQYFGPGTRLTVT.

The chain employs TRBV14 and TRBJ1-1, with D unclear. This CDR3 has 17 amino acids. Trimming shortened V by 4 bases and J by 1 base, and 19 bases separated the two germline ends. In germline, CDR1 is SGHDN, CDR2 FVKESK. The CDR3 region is CASSPPIRAGWNTEAFF. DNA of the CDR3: TGTGCCAGCAGCCCCCCTATAAGAGCGGGATGGAACACTGAAGCTTTCTTT.

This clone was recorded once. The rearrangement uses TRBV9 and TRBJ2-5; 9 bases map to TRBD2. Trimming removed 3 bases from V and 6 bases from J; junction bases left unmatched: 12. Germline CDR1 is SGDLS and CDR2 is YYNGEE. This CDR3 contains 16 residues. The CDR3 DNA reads TGTGCCAGCAGCGCCCCGGGCGGGGGGGCCCTACAGACCCAGTACTTC. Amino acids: CASSAPGGGALQTQYF.

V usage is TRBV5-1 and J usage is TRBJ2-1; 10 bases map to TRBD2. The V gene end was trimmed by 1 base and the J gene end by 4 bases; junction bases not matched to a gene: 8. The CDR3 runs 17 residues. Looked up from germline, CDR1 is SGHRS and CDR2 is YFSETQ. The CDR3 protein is CASSLMASGGSYNEQFF. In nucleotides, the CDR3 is TGCGCCAGCAGCTTGATGGCTAGCGGGGGTTCATACAATGAGCAGTTCTTC.

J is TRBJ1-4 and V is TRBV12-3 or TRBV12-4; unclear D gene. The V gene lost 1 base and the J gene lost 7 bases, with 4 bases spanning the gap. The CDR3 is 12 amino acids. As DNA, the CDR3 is TGTGCCAGCAGTTTAGACGGTGAAAAACTGTTTTTT. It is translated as CASSLDGEKLFF.

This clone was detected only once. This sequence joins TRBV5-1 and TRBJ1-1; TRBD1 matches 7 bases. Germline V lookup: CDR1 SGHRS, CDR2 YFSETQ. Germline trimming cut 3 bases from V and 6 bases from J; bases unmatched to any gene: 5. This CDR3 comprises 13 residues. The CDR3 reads CASSYNTGAEAFF. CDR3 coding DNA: TGCGCCAGCAGCTACAATACAGGGGCTGAAGCTTTCTTT.

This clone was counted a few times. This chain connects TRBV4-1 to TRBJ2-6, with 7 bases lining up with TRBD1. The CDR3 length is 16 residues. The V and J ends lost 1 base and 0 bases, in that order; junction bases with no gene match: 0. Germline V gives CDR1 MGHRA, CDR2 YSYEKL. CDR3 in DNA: TGCGCCAGCAGCCAAGGACAGGGCTCTGGGGCCAACGTCCTGACTTTC. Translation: CASSQGQGSGANVLTF.

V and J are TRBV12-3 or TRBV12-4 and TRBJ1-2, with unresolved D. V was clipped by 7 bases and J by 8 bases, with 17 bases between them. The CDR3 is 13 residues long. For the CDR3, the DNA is TGTGCCAGCATCCTCGACCGAGCCGGGGGCTACACCTTC. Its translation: CASILDRAGGYTF.